The 5 T cell receptor beta chains in this list originate from one sample, sequenced in a study of blood T cells in healthy people across ages. For the second PCR, which ran for about 6 to 11 cycles, a sample-barcoded 5' primer and a J-beta primer mix were used. TCRdb itself ran the 5' RACE reads through MiXCR, one entry per CDR3 protein. The table has hundreds of thousands of distinct CDR3 sequences, more than 45% seen once. Sequenced: blood. These TCRs come from a woman older than 75 in good health.

The chain carries TRBV2 and TRBJ2-6; perhaps D is TRBD1 or TRBD2 (5 bases each). V lost 7 bases to trimming and J lost 4 bases, with 11 bases between them. Germline CDR1 reads SNHLY; CDR2 reads FYNNEI. The CDR3 covers 14 residues. The CDR3 region is CASIEGLGANVLTF. The DNA of the CDR3 is TGTGCCAGCATCGAGGGGTTAGGGGCCAACGTCCTGACTTTC.

This clonotype was seen at least ten times. This chain uses TRBV29-1 with TRBJ2-7; D possibly corresponds to TRBD2 (6 bases). Germline-derived CDR1 and CDR2 are SQVTM and ANQGSEA. The CDR3 is made up of 13 amino acids. V was cut by 4 bases and J by 2 bases, with 12 bases left in between. Here the CDR3 reads CSVAPGLTYEQYF. The CDR3 DNA follows: TGCAGCGTTGCCCCGGGACTCACCTACGAGCAGTACTTC.

The J gene is TRBJ2-4, the V gene TRBV7-2; D ambiguous. The DNA end is more similar to TRBJ2-7, so the J call may be wrong. This CDR3 contains 13 residues. CDR1 is SGHTA and CDR2 is FQGNSA in the germline V gene. CDR3 in DNA: TGTGCCAGCAGCTCGGACCCGGCCTACGAGCAGTACTTC. It translates to CASSSDPAYEQYF.

J is TRBJ2-4 and V is TRBV9; D remains unclear. The V end lost 3 bases, the J end lost 6 bases, and 7 bases lay between the germline ends. Germline-derived CDR1 and CDR2 are SGDLS and YYNGEE. CDR3 length equals 12 residues. CDR3 sequence: CASSDAPNIQYF. As DNA, the CDR3 is TGTGCCAGCAGCGACGCCCCAAACATTCAGTACTTC.

This chain connects TRBV27 to TRBJ2-5; the match to TRBD1 covers 10 bases. Germline lookup yields CDR1 MNHEY and CDR2 SMNVEV (reference sequence). Trimming took 5 bases from V and 11 from J; bases not matched to a gene: 17. The CDR3 has 16 amino acids. The CDR3 nucleotides read TGTGCCAGCAGTCCCCGGACAGGGGGGCCATACAATGAGCAGTACTTC. Residues: CASSPRTGGPYNEQYF.